The 32 T cell receptor beta chains given below trace back to one sample, sequenced in a study of tumor-infiltrating lymphocytes in oesophageal squamous cell carcinoma. TCRdb redid the calling of the PCR reads with MiXCR, one entry per CDR3 protein. Of more than 10,000 distinct CDR3 sequences listed, 50% to 60% were seen once; the top ten hold roughly 33%. Sequencing was carried out using esophageal tumor tissue. Receptor source: a female donor with esophageal squamous cell carcinoma.

About this clonotype itself: No DNA is shown, since the ends of the CDR3 on it are uncertain; the CDR3 is the one TCRdb lists. The rearrangement links TRBV7-6 to TRBJ2-4. The CDR3 is 13 amino acids long, termini counted. Germline CDR1 is SGHVS and CDR2 is FNYEAQ. CDR3: CASRSSLWLHLRF.

This clonotype appeared a few times. The chain combines TRBV12-3 or TRBV12-4 with TRBJ2-1, with 10 bases aligning to TRBD1. The DNA end is a closer match to TRBJ2-7, so the J assignment may be wrong. This CDR3 has 12 residues. The CDR3 region is CASSWTGGEQYF. The CDR3 nucleotides are TGTGCCAGCAGTTGGACAGGGGGTGAGCAGTACTTC.

The chain recombines TRBV6-8 with TRBJ2-1; possible D gene TRBD2, 5 bases. This CDR3 contains 13 residues. CDR1 is MNHGY, CDR2 SAAAGT, per germline. Trimming pared 0 bases from V and 9 bases from J, leaving 9 bases between. CDR3 region: CASSYSNRGEQFF. CDR3 sequence (DNA): TGTGCCAGCAGTTACTCGAACCGGGGTGAGCAGTTCTTC.

This chain joins TRBV11-3 and TRBJ2-7; D tentatively reads TRBD1 or TRBD2 (5 bases each). With the DNA end fitting TRBJ2-4 better, the J assignment may be wrong. Germline-derived CDR1 and CDR2 are SGHNT and YENEEA. The length of the CDR3 is 17 residues. The CDR3 DNA sequence: TGTGCCAGCAGTCCGTCTTGGGACCCAAGAGCCAAAAACATTCAGTACTTC. It specifies CASSPSWDPRAKNIQYF.

The chain uses TRBV7-8 and TRBJ1-5; weak D call: TRBD1 (6 bases). Germline V gives CDR1 SGHVS, CDR2 FQNEAQ. The length of the CDR3 is 15 residues. Trimming took off 3 bases at V and 4 bases at J, with 13 bases between the two ends. CDR3 in amino acids: CASSLDDRTNQPQHF. In nucleotides, the CDR3 is TGTGCCAGCAGCTTGGACGACAGGACTAATCAGCCCCAGCATTTT.

The chain is built from TRBV7-9 and TRBJ2-3, with D possibly being TRBD1 (5 bases). The CDR3 spans 14 residues. The ends were cut back, 3 bases at V and 3 bases at J, with 10 bases in the middle. CDR1 SEHNR and CDR2 FQNEAQ come from the germline V gene (reference sequence). The CDR3 DNA is TGTGCCAGCAGCTTCGGGCAGGGAACAGATACGCAGTATTTT. Translating gives CASSFGQGTDTQYF.

The rearrangement uses TRBV28 and TRBJ2-7; 9 bases map to TRBD1. The end of the DNA fits TRBJ2-1 better, so the J call may be wrong. Germline V gene sequence: CDR1 MDHEN, CDR2 SYDVKM. The CDR3 sequence is 13 residues long. The CDR3: CASRGTGIMEQFF. The CDR3 nucleotides read TGTGCCAGCAGAGGGACAGGGATTATGGAGCAGTTCTTC.

Only one count was recorded for this clonotype. This rearrangement joins TRBV6-5 to TRBJ2-3; TRBD1 agrees at 8 bases. The CDR3 has 15 residues. V was pared by 6 bases and J by 0 bases, with 5 bases of the junction left unmatched. The germline V gene has CDR1 MNHEY and CDR2 SVGAGI. The CDR3 DNA reads as TGTGCCAGCAGAAACAGGGGGGCAAGCACAGATACGCAGTATTTT. Translated: CASRNRGASTDTQYF.

The J gene is TRBJ2-3, the V gene TRBV5-6, with D possibly TRBD1 on 6 matching bases. The J call may be in error: the DNA end matches TRBJ2-1 better. CDR1 and CDR2 (germline): SGHDT, YYEEEE. The CDR3 is 14 residues long. CDR3 sequence reads: CASSPRPGAYEQFF. The DNA of the CDR3 is TGTGCCAGCAGCCCTCGTCCAGGGGCCTACGAGCAGTTCTTC.

A note on this clonotype: One end of the junction is discordant with germline, which a read error may explain. V gene TRBV7-7 combines with J gene TRBJ2-4, with 8 bases matching TRBD2. Germline V lookup: CDR1 SSHAT, CDR2 FNYEAQ (reference sequence). The CDR3 runs 14 residues. The CDR3 spells CASSERGGAGELYF. In DNA form, the CDR3 reads TGTGCTAGCAGCGAACGGGGGGGTGCCGGGGAGCTGTACTTC. Full variable domain (missing parts from reference TRBV7-7 and TRBJ2-4): GAGVSQSPRYKVTKRGQDVTLRCDPISSHATLYWYQQALGQGPEFLTYFNYEAQPDKSGLPSDRFSAERPEGSISTLTIQRTEQRDSAMYRCASSERGGAGELYFGAGTRLSVL.

The chain combines TRBV25-1 with TRBJ1-2, with D unclear. Trimming took 2 bases from V and 7 from J, leaving 14 bases between them. The CDR3 is 14 residues long. From germline, CDR1 is MGHDK and CDR2 SYGVNS. In DNA, the CDR3 is TGTGCCAGCAGTGAAGAAGGAGGGTTTTTTGGCTACACCTTC. Its translation is CASSEEGGFFGYTF.

This clonotype was found many times. V usage is TRBV19 and J usage is TRBJ1-2, with D uncertain. Germline loops: CDR1 LNHDA, CDR2 SQIVND (reference sequence). This CDR3 contains 10 residues. V dropped 10 bases and J dropped 2 bases, with 5 bases sitting between them. CDR3 sequence: CATQNYGYTF. CDR3 DNA sequence: TGTGCCACCCAAAACTATGGCTACACCTTC.

V and J are TRBV12-3 or TRBV12-4 and TRBJ2-1, with D unresolved. With the DNA end fitting TRBJ2-7 better, the J assignment may be wrong. The CDR3 extends over 14 amino acids. The CDR3 DNA reads TGTGCCAGCAGTGAAAAGACCCTAACCTACGAGCAGTACTTC. Translation: CASSEKTLTYEQYF.

In this sample, this clonotype turned up once. The rearrangement links TRBV12-3 or TRBV12-4 to TRBJ1-1, with 9 bases matching TRBD1. The CDR3 is 15 residues long. Trimming at V came to 5 bases and at J to 1 base, leaving 5 bases not matched to a gene. CDR3 region: CASSRPGQGNTEAFF. The CDR3 region has the DNA TGTGCCAGCAGTCGTCCGGGACAGGGGAACACTGAAGCTTTCTTT.

Concerning this clonotype itself: One end of the junction fails to match germline, which may point to a read error. Here the CDR3 reads CASSRWATSGAEYEQYF. CDR3 coding DNA: TGTGCCAGCAGCCGCTGGGCGACTAGCGGGGCCGAGTACGAGCAGTACTTT. The rearrangement links TRBV11-2 to TRBJ2-4; the match to TRBD2 covers 11 bases. Germline V gives CDR1 SGHAT, CDR2 FQNNGV. This CDR3 spans 17 amino acids.

In its sample, this clonotype is medium-sized. The V gene is TRBV12-3 or TRBV12-4, the J gene TRBJ1-1, with D maybe TRBD1 (5 bases). Trimming cost V 0 bases and J 3 bases, with 5 bases left between them. The CDR3 is made up of 13 amino acids. CDR3 DNA: TGTGCCAGCAGTTTAGCAGGGGACACTGAAGCTTTCTTT. This codes for CASSLAGDTEAFF.

This clonotype was detected ten times or more. The chain has TRBV7-2 and TRBJ2-1, with TRBD1 identical over 9 bases. Germline V lookup: CDR1 SGHTA, CDR2 FQGNSA. CDR3 size: 18 residues. Trimming cost V 4 bases and J 4 bases; bases outside gene matches: 14. The CDR3 here is CASSSRLPGTGTYNEQFF. As DNA, the CDR3 is TGTGCCAGCAGCTCACGACTCCCCGGGACAGGGACATACAATGAGCAGTTCTTC.

V is TRBV7-2 and J is TRBJ2-1; TRBD2 agrees at 11 bases. The J call may be wrong; the DNA end is better matched by TRBJ2-7. CDR1 is SGHTA and CDR2 is FQGNSA in the germline V gene. The CDR3 runs 15 residues. The CDR3 sequence is CASSLGSSGRWEQYF. CDR3 DNA: TGTGCCAGCAGCTTAGGGTCTAGCGGGAGGTGGGAGCAGTACTTC.

This clonotype was counted many times. The genes are TRBV5-1 and TRBJ2-5, with D tentatively TRBD1 (6 bases). V gave up 0 bases and J gave up 3 bases, with 9 bases separating them. Germline V lookup: CDR1 SGHRS, CDR2 YFSETQ. The CDR3 runs 14 residues. In DNA, the CDR3 is TGCGCCAGCAGCTTGGGGGGACACAAAGAGACCCAGTACTTC. It yields the protein CASSLGGHKETQYF.

This clonotype was seen a handful of times. This rearrangement joins TRBV12-5 to TRBJ2-1; weak D call: TRBD1 (7 bases). In germline, CDR1 is LGHNT, CDR2 FRNRAP. V was shortened by 1 base and J by 7 bases, with 23 bases between the two germline ends. This CDR3 is 18 amino acids long. The CDR3 reads CASGLEPSFPTGRNEQFF. CDR3 DNA sequence: TGTGCTAGTGGTTTGGAACCCTCTTTTCCGACAGGGAGGAATGAGCAGTTCTTC.

The chain has TRBV7-3 and TRBJ1-1; D may be TRBD1 (5 bases). There are 14 residues in the CDR3. V was pared by 5 bases and J by 3 bases, with 13 bases between. Germline CDR1 SGHTA, CDR2 FQGTGA. The CDR3 region has the DNA TGTGCCAGCAGCCAGGCGGGGGGGGACACTGAAGCTTTCTTT. This encodes CASSQAGGDTEAFF.

This clonotype was observed many times. This sequence joins TRBV6-1 and TRBJ1-6; D is perhaps TRBD1 (6 bases). The V and J ends lost 5 bases and 8 bases respectively, with 10 bases between them. The CDR3 consists of 13 residues. Germline V gene lookup returns CDR1 MNHNS and CDR2 SASEGT. The CDR3: CASSTDRDSPLHF. In DNA form, the CDR3 reads TGTGCCAGCAGTACGGACAGAGATTCACCCCTCCACTTT.

The CDR3 loop reads CASSSVGNVNTQYF. The CDR3 nucleotides are TGTGCCAGCAGCTCGGTCGGGAACGTGAATACGCAGTATTTT. V and J are TRBV5-5 and TRBJ1-1; possible D gene TRBD2, 5 bases. The DNA end favors TRBJ2-3, so the J call may be wrong. The germline V gene encodes CDR1 SGHKS and CDR2 YYEKEE (reference sequence). There are 14 residues in the CDR3.

This clonotype occurred a few times. Germline is not matched at one junction end, which may reflect a read error. The chain is built from TRBV7-7 and TRBJ2-2; D not resolved. Germline V CDR1 and CDR2: SSHAT, FNYEAQ (reference sequence). The CDR3 is made up of 15 amino acids. Here the CDR3 reads CASSLDGANTGELFF. The CDR3, as DNA: TGTGCTAGCAGCTTGGACGGAGCGAACACCGGGGAGCTGTTTTTT.

This sequence joins TRBV7-6 and TRBJ2-5; tentative D call: TRBD1 (6 bases). The CDR3 loop spans 12 amino acids. The V gene's germline CDR1 is SGHVS and CDR2 FNYEAQ. The germline V and J ends were trimmed by 5 bases and 6 bases, with 10 bases remaining between them. CDR3 protein: CASSPGVQTQYF. In nucleotides, the CDR3 is TGTGCCAGCAGCCCAGGGGTGCAGACCCAGTACTTC. Full variable domain (rest looked up from reference TRBV7-6 and TRBJ2-5): GAGVSQSPRYKVTKRGQDVALRCDPISGHVSLYWYRQALGQGPEFLTYFNYEAQQDKSGLPNDRFSAERPEGSISTLTIQRTEQRDSAMYRCASSPGVQTQYFGPGTRLLVL.

Points on this clonotype: A junction end diverges from the germline sequence, so it may reflect a read error. The chain combines TRBV28 with TRBJ2-3; the D gene is possibly TRBD1 (5 bases). The better agreement between TRBJ1-1 and the DNA end casts doubt on the J call. The germline V gene encodes CDR1 MDHEN and CDR2 SYDVKM. The CDR3 extends over 11 amino acids. The CDR3 nucleotides are TGCGGGACGGGTCTGAACACTGAAGCTTTCTTT. Its protein product is CGTGLNTEAFF.

V is TRBV14 and J is TRBJ2-7, with 7 bases identical to TRBD2. Trimming at V came to 0 bases and at J to 0 bases, leaving 14 bases not matched to a gene. CDR1 is SGHDN, CDR2 FVKESK, per germline. CDR3 size: 19 residues. Here the CDR3 reads CASSQDAPFGSGVSYEQYF. The CDR3, as DNA: TGTGCCAGCAGCCAAGATGCCCCCTTTGGGAGCGGGGTCTCCTACGAGCAGTACTTC.

The gene calls are TRBV7-2 and TRBJ2-3; D is undetermined. The end of the DNA aligns better with TRBJ2-7, so the J call may be wrong. CDR1 and CDR2 (germline): SGHTA, FQGNSA. CDR3 length: 14 amino acids. The CDR3 nucleotides are TGTGCCAGCAGCTTAGTTGTTTTCTCCTACGAGCAGTACTTC. Its translation is CASSLVVFSYEQYF.

This sequence joins TRBV12-3 or TRBV12-4 and TRBJ1-4, with 7 bases that match TRBD1. The length of the CDR3 is 15 residues. Unmatched junction bases numbered 7, after V lost 6 bases and J lost 3 bases. DNA of the CDR3: TGTGCCAGCAGCCTACAGGGGTTCGCTAATGAAAAACTGTTTTTT. As protein: CASSLQGFANEKLFF.

This rearrangement joins TRBV7-6 to TRBJ2-1, with TRBD1 matching over 7 bases. The J call is doubtful: the DNA matches TRBJ2-7 better. Germline CDR1 and CDR2: SGHVS and FNYEAQ. The CDR3 runs to 13 residues. CDR3 nucleotides: TGTGCCAGCAGCCAAGGGGACAGAAACGAGCAGTACTTC. It codes for CASSQGDRNEQYF.

The chain recombines TRBV4-1 with TRBJ2-7, with TRBD1 identical over 8 bases. The CDR3 sequence is 14 residues long. Germline assignment: CDR1 MGHRA and CDR2 YSYEKL. Unmatched junction bases numbered 3, after V lost 4 bases and J lost 1 base. The CDR3 DNA sequence: TGCGCCAGCAGCCTAAGGACAGGGTCCTACGAGCAGTACTTC. Translating it yields CASSLRTGSYEQYF.

CDR3 sequence (DNA): TGTGCCAGCAGCGCGGTCAGGGGCTACGAGCAGTACTTC. Its protein product is CASSAVRGYEQYF. The genes are TRBV7-2 and TRBJ2-5; a possible D gene is TRBD1 (6 bases). The J call is uncertain, as TRBJ2-7 better fits the DNA end. The CDR3 loop spans 13 amino acids. The germline V gene has CDR1 SGHTA and CDR2 FQGNSA.